This entry is about one T cell receptor (beta chain). Germline CDR1 and CDR2: SNHLY and FYNNEI. This CDR3 region has 14 residues. After removal of 5 bases from V and 7 bases from J, the junction contained 6 bases not matched to a gene. The PCR made use of 60 Vbeta and 13 Jbeta primers. Per the original methods: A later analysis tallied roughly 77 million unique TCR beta chains, approximately 11 million of them shared. Repertoires were generated with immunoSEQ multiplex PCR, while TCRdb's copy carries only in-frame clones and drops some. D and trimming come from the DNA, and the V and J calls and clone size come from that table. The repertoire includes just over 150,000 clones, about 80% of them detected once, and around 0.98% sits in the top ten. The data belong to a study of cytomegalovirus exposure and HLA in healthy donors.

The source material was PBMCs. The V and J genes are TRBV2 and TRBJ1-5, with 9 bases aligning to TRBD1. This sequence was found in a woman aged 45-65 years in good health and CMV-seropositive. The CDR3 spells CASSRDRVKQPQHF. The CDR3 coding sequence is TGTGCCAGCAGTAGGGACAGGGTAAAGCAGCCCCAGCATTTT.